This TCR beta chain is from a study of long-term antiretroviral therapy in people with HIV. Findings of the study overall: Clones expanded before ART dominated the repertoire at all time points.

Assay version v3.0 of immunoSEQ was used, and it was run at survey level. Clones were read by immunoSEQ multiplex PCR, and TCRdb kept only the in-frame ones, dropping some. The sample lists tens of thousands of clones; around 86% were seen once. A note on this clone: Its antigen remains unknown.

This material consisted of unsorted PBMCs, taken 0.4 years after starting antiretroviral therapy. This TCR derives from a man between 50 and 59 years old with HIV.

CDR3 residues: CASSGEGTGGLELFF. The CDR3 DNA sequence: TGTGCCAGCAGCGGGGAAGGGACAGGGGGTCTGGAGCTGTTTTTT. The V gene is TRBV11-1, the J gene TRBJ2-2; 11 bases align to TRBD1. The CDR3 runs to 15 residues. Germline lookup yields CDR1 SGHAT and CDR2 FQDESV (reference sequence). The junction had 9 bases not matched to a gene; V was cut back by 5 bases and J by 10 bases.